These 29 T cell receptor beta chains were all obtained from the same sample, sequenced in a study of blood T cells in healthy people across ages. Through a sample-barcoded 5' primer and a J-beta primer mix, a second PCR was run for roughly 6 to 12 cycles. MiXCR, run by TCRdb on the 5' RACE reads, gives a single entry per CDR3 protein. The repertoire holds some 1,500,000 distinct CDR3 sequences, with roughly 43% as singletons. Sequenced material: blood. These receptor sequences come from a young woman in good health.

The sample holds one count of this clonotype. The chain has TRBV12-3 or TRBV12-4 and TRBJ1-1, with D possibly matching TRBD1 (6 bases). The CDR3 spans 15 residues. V was shortened by 4 bases and J by 11 bases, with 23 bases between the two germline ends. The CDR3 sequence: CASSSVRDRWRMAFF. CDR3 sequence (DNA): TGTGCCAGCAGTTCCGTACGCGACAGGTGGAGGATGGCTTTCTTT.

The chain employs TRBV7-9 and TRBJ1-2, with D perhaps matching TRBD1 (6 bases). V shed 5 bases and J shed 5 bases, with 15 bases lying between them. The CDR3 length is 14 residues. Germline-derived CDR1 and CDR2 are SEHNR and FQNEAQ (reference sequence). Here the CDR3 DNA reads TGTGCCAGCAGCCCCGGAAACAGGGCGTATGGCTACACCTTC. It yields the protein CASSPGNRAYGYTF.

This clonotype was counted a few times. CDR3 nucleotide sequence: TGCAGCTTGACTAGCGGGAGCGCAGATACGCAGTATTTT. Protein sequence: CSLTSGSADTQYF. J is TRBJ2-3 and V is TRBV29-1; 12 bases are shared with TRBD2. The germline gives CDR1 SQVTM, CDR2 ANQGSEA. The V segment lost 8 bases and the J segment 4 bases; nucleotides outside the gene matches: 4. The CDR3 has 13 residues.

Here the CDR3 reads CASSLWADQPQHF. The CDR3 nucleotides are TGTGCCAGCAGTTTATGGGCGGATCAGCCCCAGCATTTT. This chain uses TRBV28 with TRBJ1-5; D remains ambiguous. V was trimmed by 0 bases and J by 5 bases, leaving 5 bases between them. This CDR3 contains 13 residues. Per the germline V gene, CDR1 is MDHEN and CDR2 is SYDVKM.

The V gene is TRBV18, the J gene TRBJ1-2; D not certain. With 5 bases removed from V and 4 bases from J, the gap between germline ends came to 14 bases. In germline, CDR1 is KGHSH, CDR2 LQKENI. This CDR3 has 14 residues. The CDR3 loop reads CASSTSTAGYGYTF. CDR3 in DNA: TGTGCCAGCTCAACCTCAACAGCGGGCTATGGCTACACCTTC.

The rearrangement uses TRBV29-1 and TRBJ2-7; D ambiguous. From germline, CDR1 is SQVTM and CDR2 ANQGSEA. The CDR3 contains 12 residues. V was trimmed by 5 bases and J by 2 bases, leaving 10 bases between them. The CDR3 region is CSVIATAYEQYF. The DNA of the CDR3 is TGCAGCGTTATAGCTACCGCCTACGAGCAGTACTTC.

The V gene is TRBV24-1, the J gene TRBJ1-2; D is unresolved. V lost 4 bases and J 4 bases, leaving 9 bases between the germline ends. Germline CDR1 KGHDR, CDR2 SFDVKD. The CDR3 runs 13 residues. This CDR3 is CATSDQETYGYTF. Written as DNA, the CDR3 is TGTGCCACCAGTGACCAGGAAACCTATGGCTACACCTTC.

This clonotype has a handful of counts. The V gene is TRBV2, the J gene TRBJ2-3; D uncertain. Germline V gene lookup returns CDR1 SNHLY and CDR2 FYNNEI. The CDR3 is 12 amino acids. The V gene lost 4 bases and the J gene lost 11 bases, with 13 bases spanning the gap. In DNA, the CDR3 is TGTGCCAGCAGTGGCACTGGTAATAAGCAGTATTTT. Encoded protein: CASSGTGNKQYF.

The V call is TRBV10-3, the J call TRBJ1-6, with D possibly being TRBD1 (5 bases). Germline V gene lookup returns CDR1 ENHRY and CDR2 SYGVKD. CDR3 length equals 12 residues. V lost 7 bases and J 8 bases, leaving 9 bases between the germline ends. Here the CDR3 DNA reads TGTGCCATCAACACAGGATATTCACCCCTCCACTTT. It is translated as CAINTGYSPLHF.

This clonotype was seen a handful of times. V usage is TRBV6-5 and J usage is TRBJ1-2; 10 bases line up with TRBD1. Germline V gene lookup returns CDR1 MNHEY and CDR2 SVGAGI. Trimming took 6 bases from V and 8 from J; bases not matched to a gene: 9. This CDR3 has 14 amino acids. This chain's CDR3 is CASSLDRGLGGYTF. As DNA, the CDR3 is TGTGCCAGCAGCCTCGACAGGGGGCTCGGCGGCTACACCTTC.

This clonotype came up many times. This chain links TRBV15 with TRBJ2-3; D gene ambiguous. This CDR3 is built from 12 residues. Trimming took 1 base from V and 3 from J, leaving 2 bases between them. Germline V lookup: CDR1 LNHNV, CDR2 YYDKDF (reference sequence). For the CDR3, the DNA is TGTGCCACCAGCAGAGGGACAGATACGCAGTATTTT. Translation: CATSRGTDTQYF.

This sequence joins TRBV9 and TRBJ2-1, with TRBD2 identical over 11 bases. The tail of the sequence fits TRBJ2-7 better, so the J call may be wrong. CDR1 and CDR2 from the germline V gene are SGDLS and YYNGEE. The CDR3 loop spans 20 amino acids. CDR3 amino acids: CASSVGAGQVTSGSYNEQYF. CDR3 nucleotide sequence: TGTGCCAGCAGCGTAGGGGCGGGACAGGTCACTAGCGGGAGCTACAATGAGCAGTACTTC.

A few counts support this clonotype. V usage is TRBV20-1 and J usage is TRBJ1-1, with D unclear. The CDR3 loop spans 13 amino acids. Trimming shortened V by 5 bases and J by 0 bases, and 10 bases separated the two germline ends. Germline V gene sequence: CDR1 DFQATT, CDR2 SNEGSKA (reference sequence). CDR3 protein: CSAGTPMNTEAFF. CDR3 in DNA: TGCAGTGCTGGTACCCCAATGAACACTGAAGCTTTCTTT.

This sequence joins TRBV12-3 or TRBV12-4 and TRBJ2-3, with 9 bases fitting TRBD2. V shed 6 bases and J 2 bases; nucleotides not matched to a gene: 9. The length of the CDR3 is 16 residues. In DNA form, the CDR3 reads TGTGCCAGCAGACGGGGGACTAGCAGATCCACAGATACGCAGTATTTT. It codes for CASRRGTSRSTDTQYF.

This clonotype has a handful of counts. This chain joins TRBV7-2 and TRBJ1-6; perhaps TRBD1 as D (5 bases). The V gene lost 5 bases and the J gene lost 0 bases, with 17 bases spanning the gap. The CDR3 is made up of 18 amino acids. In germline, CDR1 is SGHTA, CDR2 FQGNSA. The CDR3 is CASSPRHRTSSYNSPLHF. The CDR3 DNA is TGTGCCAGCAGCCCCCGACACAGGACGAGCTCCTATAATTCACCCCTCCACTTT.

In its sample, this clonotype was seen many times. This chain uses TRBV20-1 with TRBJ1-6; D not resolved. The CDR3 totals 14 residues. Trimming took 5 bases from V and 4 from J, leaving 12 bases between them. Germline loops: CDR1 DFQATT, CDR2 SNEGSKA (reference sequence). The CDR3 spells CSASPAAYNSPLHF. The CDR3, as DNA: TGCAGTGCTTCCCCCGCGGCATATAATTCACCCCTCCACTTT.

This chain links TRBV7-2 with TRBJ1-2; no clear D. The germline CDR1 and CDR2 sequences are SGHTA and FQGNSA. The CDR3 loop spans 11 amino acids. The germline V and J ends were trimmed by 6 bases and 13 bases, with 15 bases remaining between them. The CDR3 protein is CASRSVAVITF. CDR3 bases: TGTGCCAGCAGGTCCGTGGCAGTCATCACCTTC.

This clonotype was seen repeatedly, ten times or more. The gene calls are TRBV7-2 and TRBJ2-7, with 12 bases lining up with TRBD1. Germline V gives CDR1 SGHTA, CDR2 FQGNSA. The CDR3 length is 15 residues. The V segment lost 8 bases and the J segment 4 bases; nucleotides outside the gene matches: 9. In DNA form, the CDR3 reads TGTGCCAGCTCCTTGGAGGGACAGGGGGCGTACGAGCAGTACTTC. Its translation is CASSLEGQGAYEQYF.

The chain recombines TRBV27 with TRBJ2-3; the match to TRBD2 covers 9 bases. Germline loops: CDR1 MNHEY, CDR2 SMNVEV (reference sequence). Trimming took 4 bases from V and 0 from J; bases not matched to a gene: 14. CDR3 length equals 19 residues. The CDR3: CASSSPGGGAPFSTDTQYF. CDR3 in DNA: TGTGCCAGCAGTTCCCCGGGCGGGGGGGCTCCCTTTAGCACAGATACGCAGTATTTT.

This chain connects TRBV9 to TRBJ2-5; 13 bases fit TRBD2. Germline CDR1 and CDR2: SGDLS and YYNGEE. The V segment lost 0 bases and the J segment 2 bases; nucleotides outside the gene matches: 4. The CDR3 length is 17 residues. CDR3 in DNA: TGTGCCAGCAGCGTAGCAGGACTAGCGGGAGATCAAGAGACCCAGTACTTC. It encodes CASSVAGLAGDQETQYF.

Note on this clonotype: Compared with germline, one end of the junction differs, possibly owing to a read error. This chain connects TRBV7-7 to TRBJ2-1; no clear D. There are 15 residues in the CDR3. Germline values: CDR1 SSHAT, CDR2 FNYEAQ (reference sequence). The DNA for the CDR3 is TGTGCTAGCAGCACCGACCTCGGGCCACACAATGAGCAGTTCTTC. Translation gives CASSTDLGPHNEQFF.

This clonotype was counted between two and nine times. V usage is TRBV27 and J usage is TRBJ1-2; 8 bases match TRBD1. There are 13 residues in the CDR3. Per germline, CDR1 MNHEY and CDR2 SMNVEV (reference sequence). With V trimmed by 5 bases and J by 7 bases, 6 bases remained unmatched. CDR3 protein: CASSPSGGFGYTF. For the CDR3, the DNA is TGTGCCAGCAGTCCCTCAGGGGGCTTTGGCTACACCTTC.

This clonotype is a singleton in its sample. The gene calls are TRBV2 and TRBJ2-5; 7 positions match TRBD1. CDR3 length: 14 amino acids. Trimming took 8 bases from V and 11 from J; bases not matched to a gene: 17. Germline assignment: CDR1 SNHLY and CDR2 FYNNEI. CDR3: CASGQDRSYNEQYF. As DNA, the CDR3 is TGTGCCAGCGGCCAGGACAGGTCCTACAATGAGCAGTACTTC.

CDR3 amino acids: CASSQVHARETQYF. CDR3 bases: TGCGCCAGCAGCCAAGTCCACGCGAGGGAGACCCAGTACTTC. The J gene is TRBJ2-5, the V gene TRBV4-1; the D is unclear. CDR1 and CDR2 from the germline V gene are MGHRA and YSYEKL. V lost 1 base to trimming and J lost 5 bases, with 11 bases between them. The CDR3 has 14 residues.

V is TRBV10-3 and J is TRBJ2-5; D is perhaps TRBD2 (5 bases). Germline assignment: CDR1 ENHRY and CDR2 SYGVKD. CDR3 size: 13 residues. V lost 5 bases and J 11 bases, leaving 18 bases between the germline ends. CDR3: CAISPGLTLEQYF. CDR3 bases: TGTGCCATCAGTCCAGGACTTACCCTGGAGCAGTACTTC.

This clonotype was counted between two and nine times. The chain links TRBV20-1 to TRBJ2-3, with TRBD2 identical over 8 bases. This CDR3 has 15 amino acids. Germline values: CDR1 DFQATT, CDR2 SNEGSKA (reference sequence). J gave up 6 bases and V 0 bases, and 8 bases lay outside the gene matches. The CDR3, as DNA: TGCAGTGCTAGAGAGATAGCGGGGAGCTGGGATACGCAGTATTTT. Its protein is CSAREIAGSWDTQYF.

The chain has TRBV29-1 and TRBJ2-1, with D possibly called TRBD1 or TRBD2 (7 bases each). In germline, CDR1 is SQVTM, CDR2 ANQGSEA. CDR3 length: 10 residues. This CDR3 is CTVSRGGQFF. Here the CDR3 DNA reads TGCACCGTCTCCAGGGGGGGGCAGTTCTTC.

As DNA, the CDR3 is TGTGCCAGCAGTTACCCCGCGTCGAATGAAAAACTGTTTTTT. Translated: CASSYPASNEKLFF. The J gene is TRBJ1-4, the V gene TRBV6-2 or TRBV6-3; D call uncertain. CDR3 length equals 14 residues. Germline V gene sequence: CDR1 MNHEY, CDR2 SVGEGT. The V end was cut by 2 bases, the J end by 5 bases, with 9 bases between.

The V gene is TRBV25-1, the J gene TRBJ2-5; unclear D gene. The CDR3 has 12 amino acids. CDR1 MGHDK and CDR2 SYGVNS come from the germline V gene. Trimming took 2 bases from V and 3 from J, leaving 4 bases between them. Here the CDR3 DNA reads TGTGCCAGCAGTGAAACAGAAGAGACCCAGTACTTC. Protein product: CASSETEETQYF. The full variable domain, its missing parts supplied by reference TRBV25-1 and TRBJ2-5, is EADIYQTPRYLVIGTGKKITLECSQTMGHDKMYWYQQDPGMELHLIHYSYGVNSTEKGDLSSESTVSRIRTEHFPLTLESARPSHTSQYLCASSETEETQYFGPGTRLLVL.